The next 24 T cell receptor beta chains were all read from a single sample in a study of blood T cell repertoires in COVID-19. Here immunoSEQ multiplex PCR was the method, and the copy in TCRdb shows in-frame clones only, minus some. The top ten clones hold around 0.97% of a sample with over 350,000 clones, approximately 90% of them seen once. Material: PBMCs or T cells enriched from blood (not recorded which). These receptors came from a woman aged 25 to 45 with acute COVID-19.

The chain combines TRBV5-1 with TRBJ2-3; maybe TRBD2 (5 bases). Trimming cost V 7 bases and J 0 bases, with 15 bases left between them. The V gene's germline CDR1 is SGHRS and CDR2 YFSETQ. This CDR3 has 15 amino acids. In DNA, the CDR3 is TGCGCCAGCTCCCAGGAGGCCTCTAGCACAGATACGCAGTATTTT. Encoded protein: CASSQEASSTDTQYF.

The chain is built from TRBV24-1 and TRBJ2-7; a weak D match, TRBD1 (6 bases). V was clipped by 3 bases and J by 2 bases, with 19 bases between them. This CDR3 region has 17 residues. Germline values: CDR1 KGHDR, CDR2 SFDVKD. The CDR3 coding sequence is TGTGCCACCAGTGATCCCGGCTGTCAGGGGATCACCTACGAGCAGTACTTC. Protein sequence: CATSDPGCQGITYEQYF.

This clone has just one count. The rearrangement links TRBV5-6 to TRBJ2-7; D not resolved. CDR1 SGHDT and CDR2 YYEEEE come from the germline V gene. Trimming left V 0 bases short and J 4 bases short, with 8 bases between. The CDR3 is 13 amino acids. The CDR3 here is CASSLDRWYEQYF. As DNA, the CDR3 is TGTGCCAGCAGCTTGGACAGATGGTACGAGCAGTACTTC.

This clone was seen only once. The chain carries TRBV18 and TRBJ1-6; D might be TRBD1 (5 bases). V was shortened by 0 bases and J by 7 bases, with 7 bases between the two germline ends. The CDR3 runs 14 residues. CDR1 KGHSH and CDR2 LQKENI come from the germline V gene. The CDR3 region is CASSPPGLNSPLHF. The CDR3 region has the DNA TGTGCCAGCTCACCACCGGGACTGAATTCACCCCTCCACTTT.

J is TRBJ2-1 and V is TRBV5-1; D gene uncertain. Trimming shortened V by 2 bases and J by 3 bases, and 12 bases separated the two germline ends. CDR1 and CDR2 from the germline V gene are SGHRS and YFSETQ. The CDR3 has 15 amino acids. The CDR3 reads CASSLNSLRYNEQFF. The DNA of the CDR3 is TGCGCCAGCAGCTTAAACAGCCTCCGCTACAATGAGCAGTTCTTC.

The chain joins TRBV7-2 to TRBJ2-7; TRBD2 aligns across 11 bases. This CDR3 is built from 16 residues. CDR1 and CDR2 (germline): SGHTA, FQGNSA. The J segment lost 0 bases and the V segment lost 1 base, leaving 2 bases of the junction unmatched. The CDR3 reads CASSLGLAGGSYEQYF. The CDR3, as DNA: TGTGCCAGCAGCTTAGGGCTAGCGGGGGGCTCCTACGAGCAGTACTTC.

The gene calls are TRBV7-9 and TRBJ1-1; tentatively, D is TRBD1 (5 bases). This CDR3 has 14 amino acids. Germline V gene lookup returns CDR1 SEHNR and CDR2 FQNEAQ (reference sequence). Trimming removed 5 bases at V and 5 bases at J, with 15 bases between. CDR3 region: CASSPQGGLTEAFF. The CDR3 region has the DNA TGTGCCAGCAGCCCCCAGGGAGGGTTAACTGAAGCTTTCTTT.

The CDR3 coding sequence is TGTGCCTTCGACGGGAAGAACACTGAAGCTTTCTTT. This encodes CAFDGKNTEAFF. The J gene is TRBJ1-1, the V gene TRBV30; D remains unclear. V was trimmed by 7 bases and J by 1 base, leaving 10 bases between them. This CDR3 has 12 residues. The germline gives CDR1 GTSNPN, CDR2 SVGIG (reference sequence).

CDR3 in amino acids: CASSVVSSGSTDTQYF. In nucleotides, the CDR3 is TGTGCCAGCAGCGTAGTATCTAGCGGGAGCACAGATACGCAGTATTTT. This chain uses TRBV9 with TRBJ2-3; 8 positions agree with TRBD2. With 0 bases clipped from V and 0 bases from J, the junction kept 3 bases outside the gene matches. The length of the CDR3 is 16 residues. The germline V gene has CDR1 SGDLS and CDR2 YYNGEE.

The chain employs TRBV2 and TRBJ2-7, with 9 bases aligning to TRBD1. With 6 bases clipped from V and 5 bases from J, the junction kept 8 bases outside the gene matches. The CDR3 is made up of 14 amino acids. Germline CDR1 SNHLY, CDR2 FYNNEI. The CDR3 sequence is CASSSGTGYHEQYF. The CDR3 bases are TGTGCCAGCAGCTCCGGGACAGGGTACCACGAGCAGTACTTC.

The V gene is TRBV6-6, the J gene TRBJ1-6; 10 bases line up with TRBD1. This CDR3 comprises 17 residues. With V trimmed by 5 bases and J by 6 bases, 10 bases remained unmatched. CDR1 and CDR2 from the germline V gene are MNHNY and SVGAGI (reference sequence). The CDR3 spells CASSPPTGGRSNSPLHF. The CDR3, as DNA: TGTGCCAGCAGTCCACCGACAGGGGGCAGATCTAATTCACCCCTCCACTTT.

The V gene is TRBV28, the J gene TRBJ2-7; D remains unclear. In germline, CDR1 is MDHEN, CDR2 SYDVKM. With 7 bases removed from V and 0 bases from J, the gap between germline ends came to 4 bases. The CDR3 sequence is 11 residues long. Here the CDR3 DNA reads TGTGCCAGCACAGGCTCCTACGAGCAGTACTTC. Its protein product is CASTGSYEQYF.

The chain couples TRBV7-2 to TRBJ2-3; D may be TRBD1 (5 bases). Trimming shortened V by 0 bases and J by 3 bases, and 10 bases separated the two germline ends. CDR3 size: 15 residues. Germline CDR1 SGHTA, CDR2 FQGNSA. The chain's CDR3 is CASSLAGQTTDTQYF. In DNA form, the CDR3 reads TGTGCCAGCAGCTTAGCGGGGCAGACTACAGATACGCAGTATTTT.

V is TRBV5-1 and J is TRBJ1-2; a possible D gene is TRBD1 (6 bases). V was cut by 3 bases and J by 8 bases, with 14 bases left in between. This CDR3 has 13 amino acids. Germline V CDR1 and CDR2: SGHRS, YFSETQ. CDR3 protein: CASSSTGKGGYTF. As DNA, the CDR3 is TGCGCCAGCAGCTCTACAGGGAAAGGAGGCTACACCTTC. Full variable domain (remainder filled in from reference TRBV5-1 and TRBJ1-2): KAGVTQTPRYLIKTRGQQVTLSCSPISGHRSVSWYQQTPGQGLQFLFEYFSETQRNKGNFPGRFSGRQFSNSRSEMNVSTLELGDSALYLCASSSTGKGGYTFGSGTRLTVV.

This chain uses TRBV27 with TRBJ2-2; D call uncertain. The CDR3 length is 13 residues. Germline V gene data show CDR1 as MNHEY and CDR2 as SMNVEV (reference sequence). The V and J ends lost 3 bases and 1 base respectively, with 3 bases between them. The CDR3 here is CASSFLNTGELFF. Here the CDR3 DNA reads TGTGCCAGCAGTTTCCTGAACACCGGGGAGCTGTTTTTT.

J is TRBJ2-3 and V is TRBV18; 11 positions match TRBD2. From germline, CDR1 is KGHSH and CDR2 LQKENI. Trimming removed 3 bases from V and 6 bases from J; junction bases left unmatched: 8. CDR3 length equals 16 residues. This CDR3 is CASSPWVAGGPDTQYF. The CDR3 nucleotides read TGTGCCAGCTCACCCTGGGTAGCGGGGGGGCCGGATACGCAGTATTTT.

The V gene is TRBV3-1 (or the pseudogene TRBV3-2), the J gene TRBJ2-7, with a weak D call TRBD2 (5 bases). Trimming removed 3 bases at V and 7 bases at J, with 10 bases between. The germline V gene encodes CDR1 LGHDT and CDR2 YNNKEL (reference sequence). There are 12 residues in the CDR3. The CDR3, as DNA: TGTGCCAGCAGCCAGGACTTGTGGGAGCAGTACTTC. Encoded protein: CASSQDLWEQYF.

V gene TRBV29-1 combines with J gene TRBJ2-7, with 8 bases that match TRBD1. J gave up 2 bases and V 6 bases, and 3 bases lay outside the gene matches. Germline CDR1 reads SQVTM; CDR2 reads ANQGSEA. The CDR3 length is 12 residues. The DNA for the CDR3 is TGCAGCGTGACAGGGGCGCCCTACGAGCAGTACTTC. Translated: CSVTGAPYEQYF.

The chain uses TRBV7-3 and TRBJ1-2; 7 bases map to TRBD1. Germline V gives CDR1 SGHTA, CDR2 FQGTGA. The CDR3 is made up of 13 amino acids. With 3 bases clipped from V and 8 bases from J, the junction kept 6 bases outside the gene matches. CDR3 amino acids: CASSFDRAIGYTF. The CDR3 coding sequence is TGTGCCAGCAGCTTCGACAGGGCCATCGGCTACACCTTC.

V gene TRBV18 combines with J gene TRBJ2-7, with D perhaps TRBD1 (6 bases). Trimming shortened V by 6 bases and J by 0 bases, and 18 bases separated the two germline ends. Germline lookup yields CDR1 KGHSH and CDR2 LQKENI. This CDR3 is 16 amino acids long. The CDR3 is CASSLARTALSYEQYF. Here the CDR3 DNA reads TGTGCCAGCTCTCTAGCCCGGACAGCTCTCTCCTACGAGCAGTACTTC.

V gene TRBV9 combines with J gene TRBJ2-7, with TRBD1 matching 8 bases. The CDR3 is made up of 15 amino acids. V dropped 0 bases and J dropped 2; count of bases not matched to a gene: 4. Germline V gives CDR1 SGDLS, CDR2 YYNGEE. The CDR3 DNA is TGTGCCAGCAGCGTAGCCGGGACAGGAACCTACGAGCAGTACTTC. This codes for CASSVAGTGTYEQYF.

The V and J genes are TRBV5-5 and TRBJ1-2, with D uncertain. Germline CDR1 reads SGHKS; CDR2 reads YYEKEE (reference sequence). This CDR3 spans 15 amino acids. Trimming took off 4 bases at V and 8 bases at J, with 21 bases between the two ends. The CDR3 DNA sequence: TGTGCCAGCAGCGCGGAGGCTACGTCTCCCCGGGGCTACACCTTC. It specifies CASSAEATSPRGYTF.

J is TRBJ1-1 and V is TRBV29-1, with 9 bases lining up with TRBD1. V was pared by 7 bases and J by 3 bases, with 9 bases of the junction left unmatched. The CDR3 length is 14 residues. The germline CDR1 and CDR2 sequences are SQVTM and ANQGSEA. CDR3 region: CSARTGVVDTEAFF. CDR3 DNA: TGCAGCGCCCGGACAGGGGTGGTCGACACTGAAGCTTTCTTT.

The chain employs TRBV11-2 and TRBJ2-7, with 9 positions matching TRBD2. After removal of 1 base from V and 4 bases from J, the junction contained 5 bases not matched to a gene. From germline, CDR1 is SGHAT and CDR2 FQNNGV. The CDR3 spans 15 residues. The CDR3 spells CASSLGSGGSYEQYF. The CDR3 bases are TGTGCCAGCAGCTTAGGAAGCGGGGGGTCTTACGAGCAGTACTTC.